This note documents a single T cell receptor beta chain sequence. Its cognate antigen is unknown. CDR3 length equals 14 residues. Production of TCR beta cDNA relied on 5'RACE template switching with UMIs. TCRdb re-called the 5' RACE reads and gives one entry per CDR3 protein, without DNA. This listing includes some 600,000 distinct CDR3 sequences. This sample was taken from a study of T cells expressing NK-cell markers. Broader study findings: Of the CD8+ T cell pool in about 6 donors, about 1.0-7.5% was accounted for by dominant NKG2C+ clonotypes. Also leading the CD3+CD56-NKG2C+ fraction in a handful of donors were these clonotypes. HCMV specificity of the expanded NKG2C+ T cell clones was not established.

This TCR derives from a man between 18 and 35 years old in good health. The chain recombines TRBV12-3 or TRBV12-4 with TRBJ1-1; the D call from TCRdb, TRBD1, cannot be confirmed without DNA. The sample consisted of blood T cells: a sorted CD56 or NKG2C T cell subset, CD4+ or CD8+ T cells, or bulk PBMC T cells (not recorded which). The chain's CDR3 is CASSSGTGYTEAFF.